This TCR beta chain was identified in a study of identical twins. One entry per CDR3 protein, called by TCRdb with MiXCR from the 5' RACE reads. The sample yields hundreds of thousands of distinct CDR3 sequences, approximately 18% seen once. V was trimmed by 0 bases and J by 5 bases, leaving 14 bases between them. Per germline, CDR1 DFQATT and CDR2 SNEGSKA (reference sequence). The CDR3 totals 15 residues. This clonotype was detected a few times. Its antigen is not identified. General study points: For zero-insertion analyses, partial confounding could come from invariant MAIT and iNKT cells.

These sequences were also reported in another study, on T cells expressing NK-cell markers.

The sample was PBMCs. The chain is built from TRBV20-1 and TRBJ2-1, with D possibly TRBD2 on 6 matching bases. The receptor comes from a woman aged 18-29 years in good health. The CDR3 spells CSARDGGLENNEQFF. The CDR3, as DNA: TGCAGTGCTAGAGATGGGGGACTCGAGAACAATGAGCAGTTCTTC.